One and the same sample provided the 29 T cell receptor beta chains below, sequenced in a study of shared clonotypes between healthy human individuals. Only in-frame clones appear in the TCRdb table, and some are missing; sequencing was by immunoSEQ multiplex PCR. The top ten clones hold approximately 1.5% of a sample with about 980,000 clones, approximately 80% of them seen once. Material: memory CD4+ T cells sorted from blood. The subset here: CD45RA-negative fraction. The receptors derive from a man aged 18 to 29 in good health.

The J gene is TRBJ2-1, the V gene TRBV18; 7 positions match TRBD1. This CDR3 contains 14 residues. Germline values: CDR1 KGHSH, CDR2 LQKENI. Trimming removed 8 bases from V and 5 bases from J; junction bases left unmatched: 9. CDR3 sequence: CASRAGTENNEQFF. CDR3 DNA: TGTGCCAGCCGTGCCGGGACAGAAAACAATGAGCAGTTCTTC.

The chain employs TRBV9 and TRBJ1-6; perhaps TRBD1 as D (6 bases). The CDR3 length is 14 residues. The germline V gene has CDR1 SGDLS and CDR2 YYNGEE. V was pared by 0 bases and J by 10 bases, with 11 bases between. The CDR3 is CASSVEVRGSPLHF. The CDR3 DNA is TGTGCCAGCAGCGTAGAAGTCAGGGGCTCACCCCTCCACTTT.

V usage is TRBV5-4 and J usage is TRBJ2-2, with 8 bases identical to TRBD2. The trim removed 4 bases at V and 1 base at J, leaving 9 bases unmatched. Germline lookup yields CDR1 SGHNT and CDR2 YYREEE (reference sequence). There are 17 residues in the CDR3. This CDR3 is CASSRALAGLNTGELFF. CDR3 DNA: TGTGCCAGCAGCCGGGCGCTAGCGGGCCTGAACACCGGGGAGCTGTTTTTT.

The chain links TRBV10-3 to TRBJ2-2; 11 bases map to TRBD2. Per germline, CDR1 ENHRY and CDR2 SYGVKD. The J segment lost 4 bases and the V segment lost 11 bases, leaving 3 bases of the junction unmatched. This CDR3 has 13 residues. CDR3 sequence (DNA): TGTGCCGGAGGGACTAGCGGCACCGGGGAGCTGTTTTTT. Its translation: CAGGTSGTGELFF.

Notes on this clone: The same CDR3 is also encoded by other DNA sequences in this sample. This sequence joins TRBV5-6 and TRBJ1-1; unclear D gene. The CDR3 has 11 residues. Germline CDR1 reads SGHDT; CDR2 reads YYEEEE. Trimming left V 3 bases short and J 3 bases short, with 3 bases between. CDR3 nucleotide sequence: TGTGCCAGCAGCTCTTACACTGAAGCTTTCTTT. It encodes CASSSYTEAFF.

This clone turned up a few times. The CDR3, as DNA: TGTGCCAGCAGCGGCTGGATAGCGGGAGGGGAGACCCAGTACTTC. Amino acid sequence: CASSGWIAGGETQYF. The chain uses TRBV5-4 and TRBJ2-5; 11 bases agree with TRBD2. CDR1 is SGHNT and CDR2 is YYREEE in the germline V gene (reference sequence). The CDR3 sequence is 15 residues long. V was clipped by 4 bases and J by 5 bases; unmatched bases: 7. The entire variable domain, with the rest obtained from reference TRBV5-4 and TRBJ2-5, is as follows: ETGVTQSPTHLIKTRGQQVTLRCSSQSGHNTVSWYQQALGQGPQFIFQYYREEENGRGNFPPRFSGLQFPNYSSELNVNALELDDSALYLCASSGWIAGGETQYFGPGTRLLVL.

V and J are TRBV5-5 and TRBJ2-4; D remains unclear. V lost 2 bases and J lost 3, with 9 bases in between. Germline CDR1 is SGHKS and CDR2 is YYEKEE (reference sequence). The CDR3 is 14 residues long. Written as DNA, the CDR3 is TGTGCCAGCAGCTTTACGGCAGACAAAAACATTCAGTACTTC. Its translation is CASSFTADKNIQYF.

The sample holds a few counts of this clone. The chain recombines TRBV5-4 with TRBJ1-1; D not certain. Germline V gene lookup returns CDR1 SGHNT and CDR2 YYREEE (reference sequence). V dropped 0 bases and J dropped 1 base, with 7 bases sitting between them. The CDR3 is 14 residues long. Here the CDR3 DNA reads TGTGCCAGCAGCTTGGACAGAACGAACACTGAAGCTTTCTTT. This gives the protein CASSLDRTNTEAFF.

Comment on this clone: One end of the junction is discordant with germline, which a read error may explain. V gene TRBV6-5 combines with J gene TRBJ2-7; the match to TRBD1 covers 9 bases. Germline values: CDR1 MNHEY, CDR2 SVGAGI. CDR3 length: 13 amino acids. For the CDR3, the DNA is TGCCTGCCCCGACAGGGGGGTTCCTACGAGCAGTACTTC. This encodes CLPRQGGSYEQYF.

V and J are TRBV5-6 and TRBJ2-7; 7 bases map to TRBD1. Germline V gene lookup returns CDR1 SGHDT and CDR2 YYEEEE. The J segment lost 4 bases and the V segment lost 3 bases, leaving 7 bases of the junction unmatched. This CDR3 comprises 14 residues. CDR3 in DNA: TGTGCCAGCAGCTCGGGACAGCTACAGTACGAGCAGTACTTC. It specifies CASSSGQLQYEQYF.

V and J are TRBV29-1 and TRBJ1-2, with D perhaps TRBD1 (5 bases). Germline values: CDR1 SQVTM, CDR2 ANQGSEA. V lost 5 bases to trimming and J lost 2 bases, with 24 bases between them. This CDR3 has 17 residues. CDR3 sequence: CSVFFRTVGTLNYGYTF. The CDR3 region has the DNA TGCAGCGTTTTTTTTCGGACCGTGGGGACGCTAAACTATGGCTACACCTTC.

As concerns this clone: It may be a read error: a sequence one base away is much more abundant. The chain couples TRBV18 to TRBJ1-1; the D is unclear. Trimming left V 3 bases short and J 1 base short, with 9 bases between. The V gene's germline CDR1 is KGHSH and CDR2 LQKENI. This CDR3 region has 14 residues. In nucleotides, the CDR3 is TGTGCCAGCTCACCCCTCTGGGGGAACACTGAAGCTTTCTTT. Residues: CASSPLWGNTEAFF. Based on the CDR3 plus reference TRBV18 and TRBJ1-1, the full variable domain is NAGVMQNPRHLVRRRGQEARLRCSPMKGHSHVYWYRQLPEEGLKFMVYLQKENIIDESGMPKERFSAEFPKEGPSILRIQQVVRGDSAAYFCASSPLWGNTEAFFGQGTRLTVV.

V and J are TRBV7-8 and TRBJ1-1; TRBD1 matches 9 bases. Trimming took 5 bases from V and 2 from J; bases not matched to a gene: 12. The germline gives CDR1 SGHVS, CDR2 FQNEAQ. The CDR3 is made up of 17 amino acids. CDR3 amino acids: CASSRRVDRGYNTEAFF. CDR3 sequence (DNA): TGTGCCAGCAGCCGACGAGTGGACAGGGGATATAACACTGAAGCTTTCTTT.

For the CDR3, the DNA is TGTGCCAGCAGCTTAGTGGGTCGCCAAGGGGAGCTGTTTTTT. It specifies CASSLVGRQGELFF. The J gene is TRBJ2-2, the V gene TRBV11-2; D remains unclear. V was cut by 1 base and J by 8 bases, with 11 bases left in between. Germline V CDR1 and CDR2: SGHAT, FQNNGV. CDR3 length: 14 residues.

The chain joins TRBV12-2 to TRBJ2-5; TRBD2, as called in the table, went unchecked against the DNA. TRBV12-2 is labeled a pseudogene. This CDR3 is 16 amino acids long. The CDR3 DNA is TGTGCAAGTCGCTTAGTACTAGCGGGGGGAAAAGAGACCCAGTACTTC. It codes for CASRLVLAGGKETQYF.

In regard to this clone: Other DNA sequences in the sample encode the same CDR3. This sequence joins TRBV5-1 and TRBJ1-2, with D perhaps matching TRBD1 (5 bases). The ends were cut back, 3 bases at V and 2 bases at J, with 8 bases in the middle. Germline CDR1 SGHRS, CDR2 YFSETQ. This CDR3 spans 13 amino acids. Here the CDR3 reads CASSSEGNYGYTF. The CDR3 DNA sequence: TGCGCCAGCAGCTCGGAGGGGAACTATGGCTACACCTTC. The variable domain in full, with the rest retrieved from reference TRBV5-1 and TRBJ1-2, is KAGVTQTPRYLIKTRGQQVTLSCSPISGHRSVSWYQQTPGQGLQFLFEYFSETQRNKGNFPGRFSGRQFSNSRSEMNVSTLELGDSALYLCASSSEGNYGYTFGSGTRLTVV.

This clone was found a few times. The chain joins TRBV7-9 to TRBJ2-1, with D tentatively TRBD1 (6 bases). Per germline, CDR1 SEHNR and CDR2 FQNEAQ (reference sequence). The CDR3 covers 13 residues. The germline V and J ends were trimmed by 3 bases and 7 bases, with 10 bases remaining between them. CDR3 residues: CASSFSGVNEQFF. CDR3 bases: TGTGCCAGCAGCTTTTCAGGGGTGAATGAGCAGTTCTTC.

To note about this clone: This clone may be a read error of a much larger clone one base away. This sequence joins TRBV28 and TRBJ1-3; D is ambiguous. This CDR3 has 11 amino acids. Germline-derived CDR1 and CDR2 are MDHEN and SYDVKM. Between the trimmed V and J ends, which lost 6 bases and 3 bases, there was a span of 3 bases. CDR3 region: CASSIGNTIYF. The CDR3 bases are TGTGCCAGCAGCATTGGAAACACCATATATTTT.

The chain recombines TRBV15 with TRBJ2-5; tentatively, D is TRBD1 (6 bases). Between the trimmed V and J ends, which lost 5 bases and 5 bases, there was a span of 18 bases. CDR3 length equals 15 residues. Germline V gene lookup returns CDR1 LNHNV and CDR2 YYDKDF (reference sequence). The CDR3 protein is CATSVAPGQRETQYF. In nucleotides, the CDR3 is TGTGCCACCAGCGTCGCACCGGGACAAAGGGAGACCCAGTACTTC.

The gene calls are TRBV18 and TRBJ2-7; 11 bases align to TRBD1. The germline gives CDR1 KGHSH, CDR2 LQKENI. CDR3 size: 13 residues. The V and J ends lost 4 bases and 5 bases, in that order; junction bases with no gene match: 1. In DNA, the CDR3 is TGTGCCAGCTCACGGGGACAGGGGGACGAGCAGTACTTC. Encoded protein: CASSRGQGDEQYF.

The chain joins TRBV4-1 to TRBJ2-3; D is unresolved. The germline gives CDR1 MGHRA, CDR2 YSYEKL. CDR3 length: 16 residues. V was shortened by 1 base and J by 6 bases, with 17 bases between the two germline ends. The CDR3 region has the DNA TGCGCCAGCAGCCAAGGTGCTGGACCTTTATCGGATACGCAGTATTTT. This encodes CASSQGAGPLSDTQYF.

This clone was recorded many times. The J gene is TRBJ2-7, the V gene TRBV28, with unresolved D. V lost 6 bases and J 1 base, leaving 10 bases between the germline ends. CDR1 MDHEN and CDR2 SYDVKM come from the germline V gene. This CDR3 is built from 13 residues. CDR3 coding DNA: TGTGCCAGCAGCCGCATGGGGTCCTACGAGCAGTACTTC. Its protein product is CASSRMGSYEQYF.

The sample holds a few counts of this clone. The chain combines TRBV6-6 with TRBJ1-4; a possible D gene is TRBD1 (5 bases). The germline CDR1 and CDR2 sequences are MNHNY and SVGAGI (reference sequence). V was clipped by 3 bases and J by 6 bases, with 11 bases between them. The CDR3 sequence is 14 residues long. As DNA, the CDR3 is TGTGCCAGCAGTTATCTCGAGGGGTATGAAAAACTGTTTTTT. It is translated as CASSYLEGYEKLFF.

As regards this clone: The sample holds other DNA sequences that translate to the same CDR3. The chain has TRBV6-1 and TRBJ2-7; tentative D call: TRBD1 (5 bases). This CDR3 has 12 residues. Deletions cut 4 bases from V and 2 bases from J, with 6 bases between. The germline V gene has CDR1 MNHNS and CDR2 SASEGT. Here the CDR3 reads CASSGQTYEQYF. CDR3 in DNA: TGTGCCAGCAGTGGACAGACCTACGAGCAGTACTTC.

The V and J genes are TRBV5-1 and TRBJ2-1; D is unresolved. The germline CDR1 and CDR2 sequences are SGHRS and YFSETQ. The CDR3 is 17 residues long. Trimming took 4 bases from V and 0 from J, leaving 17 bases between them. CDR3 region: CASSLNMGFTSYNEQFF. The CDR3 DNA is TGCGCCAGCAGCCTGAACATGGGCTTCACCTCCTACAATGAGCAGTTCTTC.

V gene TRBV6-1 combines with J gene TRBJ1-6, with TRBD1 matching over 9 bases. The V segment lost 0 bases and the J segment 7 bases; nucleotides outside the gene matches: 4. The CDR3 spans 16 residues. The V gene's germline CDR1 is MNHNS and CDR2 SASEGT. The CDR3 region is CASSEAGDRANSPLHF. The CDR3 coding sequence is TGTGCCAGCAGTGAAGCAGGGGACAGGGCAAATTCACCCCTCCACTTT.

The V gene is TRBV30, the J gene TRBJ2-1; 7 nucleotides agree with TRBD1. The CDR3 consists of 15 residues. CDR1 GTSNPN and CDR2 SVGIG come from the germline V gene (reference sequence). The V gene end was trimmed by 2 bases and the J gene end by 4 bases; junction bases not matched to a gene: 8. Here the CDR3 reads CAWSLMGQRYNEQFF. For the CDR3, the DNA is TGTGCCTGGAGTCTAATGGGACAGCGTTACAATGAGCAGTTCTTC.

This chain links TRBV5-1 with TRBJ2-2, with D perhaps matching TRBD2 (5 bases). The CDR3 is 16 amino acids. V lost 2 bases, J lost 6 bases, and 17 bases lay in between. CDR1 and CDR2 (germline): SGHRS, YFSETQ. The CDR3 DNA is TGCGCCAGCAGCTTTAGTGTTACTAGGGTCCCCGGGGAGCTGTTTTTT. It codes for CASSFSVTRVPGELFF.

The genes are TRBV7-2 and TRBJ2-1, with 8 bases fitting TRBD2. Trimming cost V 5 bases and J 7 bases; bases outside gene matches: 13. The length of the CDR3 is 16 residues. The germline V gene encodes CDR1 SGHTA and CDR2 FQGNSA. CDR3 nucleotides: TGTGCCAGCAGCCCCCAGGGGCAGGGCGGGGGGAATGAGCAGTTCTTC. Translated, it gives CASSPQGQGGGNEQFF.